A selection of T cell receptor beta chains follows, all from one sample in a study of cytotoxic CD8 clonotypes in ibrutinib-treated CLL. The table came from immunoSEQ multiplex PCR; TCRdb's copy has only in-frame clones and leaves some out. Here the sample spans more than 35,000 clones, about two thirds being singletons. The input for sequencing was PBMCs, taken at disease progression, from a patient treated with ibrutinib. All receptors come from a human donor with chronic lymphocytic leukemia. The conserved cysteine and the conserved F or W are not part of the CDR3 here. Each record gives: D gene, clone size, V gene, J gene, CDR3 protein. The D gene is left open where the match is weak. The size of a clone is reported for some rows only, either as once, few or many, or as a class for expanded clones.

D gene: TRBD2; clone size: -; V gene: TRBV7-8; J gene: TRBJ2-2; CDR3 protein: ASSLVASGGAHGPGELF
D gene: -; clone size: -; V gene: TRBV6-1; J gene: TRBJ1-5; CDR3 protein: ASSEPAGSFYYSNQPQH
D gene: TRBD2; clone size: -; V gene: TRBV2; J gene: TRBJ2-5; CDR3 protein: ASSAPVASGGEPLPETQY
D gene: -; clone size: -; V gene: TRBV5-1; J gene: TRBJ1-3; CDR3 protein: ASSLGGIAGNTIY
D gene: -; clone size: -; V gene: TRBV5-1; J gene: TRBJ1-1; CDR3 protein: ASSLGQGVNTEAF
D gene: -; clone size: -; V gene: TRBV5-6; J gene: TRBJ2-3; CDR3 protein: ASSLFGGRSTDTQY
D gene: -; clone size: few; V gene: TRBV5-1; J gene: TRBJ2-6; CDR3 protein: ASSFKGGSSGGANVLT
D gene: TRBD1; clone size: few; V gene: TRBV6-6; J gene: TRBJ1-6; CDR3 protein: ASSYSGTENSPLH
D gene: -; clone size: few; V gene: TRBV29-1; J gene: TRBJ1-5; CDR3 protein: SAGAFGERQH
D gene: -; clone size: -; V gene: TRBV7-9; J gene: TRBJ2-3; CDR3 protein: ASSLARADTQY